Below, 15 T cell receptor beta chains from the same sample are listed, as sequenced in a study of cytomegalovirus exposure and HLA in healthy donors. 60 Vbeta and 13 Jbeta primers were used in PCR. Here immunoSEQ multiplex PCR was the method, and the copy in TCRdb shows in-frame clones only, minus some. This sample's table reports 100,000 to 150,000 clones. Sequenced sample: PBMCs. All receptors derive from a young man in good health and CMV-seronegative.

A remark on this clone: Other DNA sequences in the sample encode the same CDR3. The chain is built from TRBV6-5 and TRBJ1-5; no clear D gene. The CDR3 totals 13 residues. V lost 0 bases and J lost 7, with 7 bases in between. Germline CDR1 MNHEY, CDR2 SVGAGI. The CDR3 bases are TGTGCCAGCAGTTACTCCAGTGGCCAGCCCCAGCATTTT. Translating it yields CASSYSSGQPQHF.

In DNA, the CDR3 is TGTGCCAGCAGTCCCCGAAGCTGGACAGGGTTGTACAATGAGCAGTTCTTC. Its protein is CASSPRSWTGLYNEQFF. This chain uses TRBV28 with TRBJ2-1, with TRBD1 matching over 8 bases. The CDR3 is made up of 17 amino acids. With 5 bases clipped from V and 4 bases from J, the junction kept 13 bases outside the gene matches. CDR1 is MDHEN, CDR2 SYDVKM, per germline.

J is TRBJ2-3 and V is TRBV7-2, with 11 bases identical to TRBD2. The V and J ends lost 5 bases and 2 bases, in that order; junction bases with no gene match: 6. The CDR3 is made up of 16 amino acids. Germline loops: CDR1 SGHTA, CDR2 FQGNSA. The CDR3 reads CASSPVTSGVTDTQYF. CDR3 nucleotide sequence: TGTGCCAGCAGCCCAGTGACTAGCGGGGTCACAGATACGCAGTATTTT.

The rearrangement links TRBV5-1 to TRBJ1-5; 7 bases are a match to TRBD1. The CDR3 extends over 15 amino acids. Germline V gives CDR1 SGHRS, CDR2 YFSETQ. V dropped 4 bases and J dropped 4; count of bases not matched to a gene: 8. The CDR3 is CASSPDGTENQPQHF. The CDR3 DNA follows: TGCGCCAGCAGCCCTGATGGGACAGAAAATCAGCCCCAGCATTTT.

The chain links TRBV2 to TRBJ1-2; weak D call: TRBD1 (5 bases). Germline loops: CDR1 SNHLY, CDR2 FYNNEI. V was trimmed by 7 bases and J by 8 bases, leaving 17 bases between them. This CDR3 has 13 residues. The chain's CDR3 is CASINQGKGGYTF. The CDR3 DNA reads TGTGCCAGCATTAATCAGGGTAAAGGCGGCTACACCTTC.

J is TRBJ2-7 and V is TRBV28, with 11 bases fitting TRBD2. The germline V gene encodes CDR1 MDHEN and CDR2 SYDVKM. The CDR3 spans 16 residues. V shed 5 bases, J shed 6 bases, and the junction held 12 bases outside the gene matches. CDR3 sequence: CASSRPGLADFAEQYF. DNA for the CDR3: TGTGCCAGCAGTCGTCCGGGACTAGCGGACTTCGCCGAGCAGTACTTC. The full variable domain, rest sourced from reference TRBV28 and TRBJ2-7, is DVKVTQSSRYLVKRTGEKVFLECVQDMDHENMFWYRQDPGLGLRLIYFSYDVKMKEKGDIPEGYSVSREKKERFSLILESASTNQTSMYLCASSRPGLADFAEQYFGPGTRLTVT.

The chain carries TRBV28 and TRBJ1-5, with D perhaps TRBD1 (5 bases). This CDR3 spans 14 amino acids. Trimming left V 10 bases short and J 1 base short, with 14 bases between. In germline, CDR1 is MDHEN, CDR2 SYDVKM. The CDR3 spells CATSPGQSNQPQHF. The CDR3 DNA reads as TGTGCCACCTCGCCAGGACAAAGCAATCAGCCCCAGCATTTT.

The CDR3 loop is CASRTGPTEAFF. DNA of the CDR3: TGCGCCAGCAGGACAGGCCCCACTGAAGCTTTCTTT. The chain carries TRBV10-2 and TRBJ1-1; TRBD1 is a possible D gene (6 bases). V dropped 6 bases and J dropped 4 bases, with 9 bases sitting between them. The CDR3 totals 12 residues. Germline V gene lookup returns CDR1 WSHSY and CDR2 SAAADI.

V and J are TRBV12-5 and TRBJ1-1; TRBD1 agrees at 8 bases. With 7 bases clipped from V and 3 bases from J, the junction kept 10 bases outside the gene matches. The germline V gene encodes CDR1 LGHNT and CDR2 FRNRAP. The CDR3 spans 15 residues. The CDR3 loop reads CASVQAQGGHTEAFF. CDR3 sequence (DNA): TGTGCTAGTGTCCAGGCACAGGGGGGGCACACTGAAGCTTTCTTT.

This chain connects TRBV19 to TRBJ2-1, with 11 bases matching TRBD2. V lost 3 bases, J lost 5 bases, and 6 bases stayed unmatched. Germline V lookup: CDR1 LNHDA, CDR2 SQIVND (reference sequence). CDR3 length: 16 amino acids. The CDR3 is CASSILAGGPDNEQFF. The CDR3 DNA is TGTGCCAGTAGTATTTTAGCGGGAGGGCCCGACAATGAGCAGTTCTTC.

The chain has TRBV29-1 and TRBJ2-1; D perhaps matches TRBD1 (5 bases). V dropped 5 bases and J dropped 3 bases, with 11 bases sitting between them. Germline CDR1 reads SQVTM; CDR2 reads ANQGSEA. The CDR3 has 13 amino acids. The CDR3 protein is CSVPHRSYNEQFF. CDR3 in DNA: TGCAGCGTTCCCCACAGGAGCTACAATGAGCAGTTCTTC.

The V and J genes are TRBV6-5 and TRBJ2-5, with 9 positions matching TRBD2. The end of the DNA aligns better with TRBJ2-7, so the J call may be wrong. The CDR3 is made up of 14 amino acids. Germline V CDR1 and CDR2: MNHEY, SVGAGI. CDR3 sequence reads: CASSRSGSPYEQYF. For the CDR3, the DNA is TGTGCCAGCAGCCGTAGCGGGAGTCCCTACGAGCAGTACTTC.

The rearrangement uses TRBV19 and TRBJ1-5, with 7 nucleotides matching TRBD1. Trimming cost V 5 bases and J 2 bases; bases outside gene matches: 6. In germline, CDR1 is LNHDA, CDR2 SQIVND (reference sequence). CDR3 length: 15 residues. The CDR3 is CASSRPDRGNQPQHF. In nucleotides, the CDR3 is TGTGCCAGTAGTCGGCCCGACAGGGGCAATCAGCCCCAGCATTTT.

This chain connects TRBV5-1 to TRBJ1-1, with no clear D. Trimming pared 5 bases from V and 1 base from J, leaving 9 bases between. CDR3 length: 13 residues. CDR1 is SGHRS and CDR2 is YFSETQ in the germline V gene. CDR3 sequence (DNA): TGCGCCAGCAGAACAGTCACGAACACTGAAGCTTTCTTT. Encoded protein: CASRTVTNTEAFF.

CDR3: CASSGDRGREKLFF. The CDR3 DNA sequence: TGTGCCAGCAGTGGGGACAGGGGGAGGGAAAAACTGTTTTTT. The V and J genes are TRBV28 and TRBJ1-4; 11 bases fit TRBD1. Losses at the gene ends were 5 bases for V and 8 bases for J; bases not matched to a gene: 4. The CDR3 totals 14 residues. Germline assignment: CDR1 MDHEN and CDR2 SYDVKM.